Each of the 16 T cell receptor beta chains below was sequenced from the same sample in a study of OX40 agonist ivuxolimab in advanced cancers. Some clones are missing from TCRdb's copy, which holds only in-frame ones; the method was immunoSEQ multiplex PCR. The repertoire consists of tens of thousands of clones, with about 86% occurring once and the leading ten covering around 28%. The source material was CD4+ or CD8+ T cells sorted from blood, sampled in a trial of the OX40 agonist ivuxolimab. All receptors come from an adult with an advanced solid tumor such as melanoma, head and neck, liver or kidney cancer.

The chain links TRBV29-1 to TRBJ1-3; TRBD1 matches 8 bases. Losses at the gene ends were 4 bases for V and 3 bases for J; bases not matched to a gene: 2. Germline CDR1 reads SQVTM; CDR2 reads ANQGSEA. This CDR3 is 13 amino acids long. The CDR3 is CSVAGTGGNTIYF. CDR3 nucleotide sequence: TGCAGCGTTGCCGGGACAGGTGGAAACACCATATATTTT.

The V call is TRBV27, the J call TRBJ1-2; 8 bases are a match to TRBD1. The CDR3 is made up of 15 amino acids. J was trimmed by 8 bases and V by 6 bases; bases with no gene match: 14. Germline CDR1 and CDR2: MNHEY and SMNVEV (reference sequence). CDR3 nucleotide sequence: TGTGCCAGCAGGCACCAAGACAGGGGAATTCCGGGCTACACCTTC. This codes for CASRHQDRGIPGYTF.

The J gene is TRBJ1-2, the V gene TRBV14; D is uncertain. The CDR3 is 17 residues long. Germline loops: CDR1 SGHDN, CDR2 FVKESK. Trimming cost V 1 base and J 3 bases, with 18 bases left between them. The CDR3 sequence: CASSQGILLTPHYGYTF. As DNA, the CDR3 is TGTGCCAGCAGCCAAGGTATCCTCCTAACTCCCCACTATGGCTACACCTTC.

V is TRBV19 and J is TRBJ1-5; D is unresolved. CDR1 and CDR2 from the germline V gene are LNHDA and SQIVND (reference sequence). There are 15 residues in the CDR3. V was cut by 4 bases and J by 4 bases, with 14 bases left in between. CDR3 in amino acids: CASSTYGMSNQPQHF. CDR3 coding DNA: TGTGCCAGTAGTACTTACGGGATGAGTAATCAGCCCCAGCATTTT.

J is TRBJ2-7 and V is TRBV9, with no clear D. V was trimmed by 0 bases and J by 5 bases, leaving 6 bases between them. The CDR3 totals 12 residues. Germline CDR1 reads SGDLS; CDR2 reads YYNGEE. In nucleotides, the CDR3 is TGTGCCAGCAGCGTAGGAGACGACGAGCAGTACTTC. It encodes CASSVGDDEQYF.

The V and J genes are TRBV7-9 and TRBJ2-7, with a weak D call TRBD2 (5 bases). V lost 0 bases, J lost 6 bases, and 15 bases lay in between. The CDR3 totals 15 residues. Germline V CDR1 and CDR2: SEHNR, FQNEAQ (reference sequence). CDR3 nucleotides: TGTGCCAGCAGCTTAGCTCTCGGGGTAATTAGCGAGCAGTACTTC. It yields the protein CASSLALGVISEQYF.

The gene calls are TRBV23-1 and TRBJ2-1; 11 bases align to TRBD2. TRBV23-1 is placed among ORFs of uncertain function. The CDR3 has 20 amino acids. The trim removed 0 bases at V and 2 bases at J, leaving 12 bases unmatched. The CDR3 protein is CASSQSKLAGVEVTYNEQFF. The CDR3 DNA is TGCGCCAGCAGTCAATCTAAACTAGCGGGAGTTGAGGTTACCTACAATGAGCAGTTCTTC.

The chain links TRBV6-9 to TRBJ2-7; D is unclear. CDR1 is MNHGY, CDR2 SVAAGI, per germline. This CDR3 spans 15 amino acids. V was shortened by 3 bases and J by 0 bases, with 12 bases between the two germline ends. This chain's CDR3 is CASSYLPGLSYEQYF. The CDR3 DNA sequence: TGTGCCAGCAGTTACCTGCCGGGTCTCTCCTACGAGCAGTACTTC.

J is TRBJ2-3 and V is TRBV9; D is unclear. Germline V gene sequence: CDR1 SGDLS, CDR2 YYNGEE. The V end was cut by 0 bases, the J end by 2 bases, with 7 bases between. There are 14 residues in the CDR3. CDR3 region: CASSVVPATDTQYF. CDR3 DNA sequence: TGTGCCAGCAGCGTAGTTCCGGCCACAGATACGCAGTATTTT.

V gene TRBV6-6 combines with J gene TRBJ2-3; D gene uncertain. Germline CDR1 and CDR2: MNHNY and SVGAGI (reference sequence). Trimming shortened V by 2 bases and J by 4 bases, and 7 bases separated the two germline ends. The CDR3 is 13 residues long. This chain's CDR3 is CASSYTAADTQYF. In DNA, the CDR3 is TGTGCCAGCAGTTACACAGCAGCAGATACGCAGTATTTT.

DNA of the CDR3: TGTGCCAGCAGCCCAAGGGACAGCTACACCATATATTTT. This sequence encodes CASSPRDSYTIYF. The chain combines TRBV7-9 with TRBJ1-3; 7 positions agree with TRBD1. CDR1 is SEHNR, CDR2 FQNEAQ, per germline (reference sequence). The CDR3 covers 13 residues. The V and J ends lost 5 bases and 8 bases, in that order; junction bases with no gene match: 6.

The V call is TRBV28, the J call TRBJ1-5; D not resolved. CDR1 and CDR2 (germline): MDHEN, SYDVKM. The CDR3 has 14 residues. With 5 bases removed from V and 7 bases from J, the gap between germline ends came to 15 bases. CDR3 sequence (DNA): TGTGCCAGCAGTGGGTCACAACCCCCCCAGCCCCAGCATTTT. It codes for CASSGSQPPQPQHF. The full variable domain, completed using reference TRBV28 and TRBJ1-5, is DVKVTQSSRYLVKRTGEKVFLECVQDMDHENMFWYRQDPGLGLRLIYFSYDVKMKEKGDIPEGYSVSREKKERFSLILESASTNQTSMYLCASSGSQPPQPQHFGDGTRLSIL.

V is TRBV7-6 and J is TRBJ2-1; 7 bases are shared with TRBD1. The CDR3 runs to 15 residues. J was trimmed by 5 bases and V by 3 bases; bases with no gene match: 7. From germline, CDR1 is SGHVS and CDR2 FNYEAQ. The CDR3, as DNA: TGTGCCAGCAGCTTTGCCCGGGACAGCCACAATGAGCAGTTCTTC. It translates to CASSFARDSHNEQFF.

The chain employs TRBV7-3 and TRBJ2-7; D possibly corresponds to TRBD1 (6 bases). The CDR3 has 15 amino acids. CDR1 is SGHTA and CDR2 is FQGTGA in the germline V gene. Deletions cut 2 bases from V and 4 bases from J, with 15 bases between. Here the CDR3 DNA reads TGTGCCAGCAGCTTAGGTGGCAGGGGAGTTTACGAGCAGTACTTC. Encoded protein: CASSLGGRGVYEQYF. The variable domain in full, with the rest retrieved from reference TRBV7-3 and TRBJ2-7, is GAGVSQTPSNKVTEKGKYVELRCDPISGHTALYWYRQSLGQGPEFLIYFQGTGAADDSGLPNDRFFAVRPEGSVSTLKIQRTERGDSAVYLCASSLGGRGVYEQYFGPGTRLTVT.

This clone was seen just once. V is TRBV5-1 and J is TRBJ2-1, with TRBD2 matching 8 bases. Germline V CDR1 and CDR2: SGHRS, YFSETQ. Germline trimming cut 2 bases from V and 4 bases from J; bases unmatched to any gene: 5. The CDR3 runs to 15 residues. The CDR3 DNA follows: TGCGCCAGCAGCTTTACCGGGGGGGAATACAATGAGCAGTTCTTC. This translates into CASSFTGGEYNEQFF.

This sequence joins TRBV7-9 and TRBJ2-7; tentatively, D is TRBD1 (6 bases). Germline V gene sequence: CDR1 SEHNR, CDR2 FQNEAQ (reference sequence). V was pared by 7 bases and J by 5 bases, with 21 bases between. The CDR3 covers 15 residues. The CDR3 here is CASTPLGAGADEQYF. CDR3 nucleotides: TGTGCCAGCACTCCTCTCGGGGCAGGGGCCGACGAGCAGTACTTC.